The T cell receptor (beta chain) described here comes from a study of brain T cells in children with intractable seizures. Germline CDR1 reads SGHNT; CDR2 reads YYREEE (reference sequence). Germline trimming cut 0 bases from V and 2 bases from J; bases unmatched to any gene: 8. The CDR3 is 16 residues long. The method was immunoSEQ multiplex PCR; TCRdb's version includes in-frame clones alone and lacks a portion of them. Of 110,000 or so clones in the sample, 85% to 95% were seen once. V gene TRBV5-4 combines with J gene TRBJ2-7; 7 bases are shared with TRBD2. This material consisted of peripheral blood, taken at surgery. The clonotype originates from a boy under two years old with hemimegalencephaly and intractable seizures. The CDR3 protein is CASSLGLAGGTYEQYF. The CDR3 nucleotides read TGTGCCAGCAGCTTGGGTTTAGCGGGTGGCACCTACGAGCAGTACTTC.